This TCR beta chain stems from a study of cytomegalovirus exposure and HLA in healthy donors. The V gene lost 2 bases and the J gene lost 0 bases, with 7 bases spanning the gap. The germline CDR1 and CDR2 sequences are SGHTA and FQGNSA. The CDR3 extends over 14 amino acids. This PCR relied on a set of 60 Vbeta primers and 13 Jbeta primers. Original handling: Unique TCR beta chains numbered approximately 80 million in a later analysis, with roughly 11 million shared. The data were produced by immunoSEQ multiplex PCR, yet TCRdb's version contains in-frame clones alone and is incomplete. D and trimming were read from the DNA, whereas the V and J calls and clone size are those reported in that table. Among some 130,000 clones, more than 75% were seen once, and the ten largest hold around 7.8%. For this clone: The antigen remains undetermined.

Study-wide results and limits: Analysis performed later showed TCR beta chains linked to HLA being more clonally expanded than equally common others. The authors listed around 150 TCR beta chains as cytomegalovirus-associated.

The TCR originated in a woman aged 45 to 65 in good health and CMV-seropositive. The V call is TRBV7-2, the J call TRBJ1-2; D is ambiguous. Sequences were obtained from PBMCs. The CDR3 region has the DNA TGTGCCAGCAGCTTATTGGGCTCTAACTATGGCTACACCTTC. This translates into CASSLLGSNYGYTF.